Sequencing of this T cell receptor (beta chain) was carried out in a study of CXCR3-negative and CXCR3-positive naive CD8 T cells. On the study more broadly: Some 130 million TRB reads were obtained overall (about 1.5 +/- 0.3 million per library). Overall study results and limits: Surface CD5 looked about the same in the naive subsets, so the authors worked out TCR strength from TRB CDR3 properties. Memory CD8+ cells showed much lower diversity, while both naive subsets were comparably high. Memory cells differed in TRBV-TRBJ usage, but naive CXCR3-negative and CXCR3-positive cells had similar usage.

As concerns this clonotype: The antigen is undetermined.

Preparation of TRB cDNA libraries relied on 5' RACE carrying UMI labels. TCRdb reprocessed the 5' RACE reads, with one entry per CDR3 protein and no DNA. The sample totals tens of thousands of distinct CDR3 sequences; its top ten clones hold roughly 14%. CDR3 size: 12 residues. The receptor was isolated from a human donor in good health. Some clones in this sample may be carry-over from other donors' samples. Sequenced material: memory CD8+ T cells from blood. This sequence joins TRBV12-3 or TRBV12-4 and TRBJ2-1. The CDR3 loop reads CASSPTEDEQFF.